Listed below are T cell receptor beta chains from one sample, sequenced in a study of blood T cell repertoires in COVID-19. This table comes from immunoSEQ multiplex PCR, and its TCRdb copy is limited to in-frame clones, with some not included. The sample carries 300,000 to 350,000 clones, around nine tenths recorded once. The source material was PBMCs or T cells enriched from blood (not recorded which). The receptors were sampled from a woman between 25 and 40 years old who had been exposed to COVID-19. CDR3s include the opening cysteine and the closing phenylalanine or tryptophan. D genes are given only for firm matches. Clone size appears in some rows only: once, few, many, or a class for an expanded clone.

V	size	D	J	DNA	CDR3
TRBV11-1	.	.	TRBJ1-3	TGTGCCAGCAGCTCGACAGGATCCTCTGGAAACACCATATATTTT	CASSSTGSSGNTIYF
TRBV5-5	.	TRBD1	TRBJ1-2	TGTGCCAGCAGCTTGGTGGGGACAGGTGGCTACACCTTC	CASSLVGTGGYTF
TRBV7-8	.	.	TRBJ2-7	TGTGCCAGCAGCCGGGCGGCCTACGAGCAGTACTTC	CASSRAAYEQYF
TRBV9	once	TRBD2	TRBJ2-1	TGTGCCAGCAGCGAGGCTAGCGGGTCCTACAATGAGCAGTTCTTC	CASSEASGSYNEQFF
TRBV4-1	few	.	TRBJ2-7	TGCGCCAGCAGCCAAGATAGCCCAACTCCCCTAATCTTC	CASSQDSPTPLIF
TRBV28	.	TRBD1	TRBJ1-6	TGTGCCAGCAGTTTCGTGGACAGGTCCCTACCCCTCCACTTT	CASSFVDRSLPLHF
TRBV6-5	.	.	TRBJ2-1	TGTGCCAGCAGTTCGTGGGGGGGCCCGGGAAATGAGCAGTTCTTC	CASSSWGGPGNEQFF
TRBV30	few	.	TRBJ1-2	TGTGCCTGGAGTGGAGTTGGCTACACCTTC	CAWSGVGYTF
TRBV5-1	few	TRBD1	TRBJ2-2	TGCGCCAGCAGCTTGGGGGCCCTCCACAGGGGGAACACCGGGGAGCTGTTTTTT	CASSLGALHRGNTGELFF
TRBV24-1	once	TRBD1	TRBJ2-2	TGTGCCACCAGTGATGTGGACAGGGGGCAGAGCACCGGGGAGCTGTTTTTT	CATSDVDRGQSTGELFF
TRBV7-9	.	TRBD2	TRBJ2-3	TGTGCCAGCAGCTTACCAGTGACTAGCGGGAGGGCCACAGATACGCAGTATTTT	CASSLPVTSGRATDTQYF
TRBV28	few	TRBD2	TRBJ2-1	TGTGCCAGCACCCCCTCCGGGACTAGACGGGGAGTAGGGTTCTTC	CASTPSGTRRGVGFF
TRBV28	once	.	TRBJ2-7	TGTGCCAGCAGCGGGTGGTCCCCTTACGAGCAGTACTTC	CASSGWSPYEQYF
TRBV6-6	.	.	TRBJ1-2	TGTGCCAGCAGCCCCCCGGGGAACTATGGCTACACCTTC	CASSPPGNYGYTF
TRBV19	.	.	TRBJ1-2	TGTGCCAGTAGTATAGGCAGAGGGAACTATTATGGCTACACCTTC	CASSIGRGNYYGYTF
TRBV5-6	.	TRBD1	TRBJ1-2	TGTGCCAGCAGTCGCCTGACAGGGTTCTTTAATGGCTACACCTTC	CASSRLTGFFNGYTF
TRBV29-1	once	TRBD2	TRBJ2-5	TGCAGCGGGAACCAGGGAGGGGAGACCCAGTACTTC	CSGNQGGETQYF
TRBV19	.	TRBD1	TRBJ1-5	TGTGCCAGTAGTATAACAGGGGTTGGCCAGCCCCAGCATTTT	CASSITGVGQPQHF
TRBV24-1	.	TRBD2	TRBJ2-1	TGTGCCACCAGTGATTTCTCCGGGACTAGCGGGAGGGCTGAGCAGTTCTTC	CATSDFSGTSGRAEQFF
TRBV19	.	.	TRBJ1-2	TGTGCCAGTAAGGCTGGTGGCAGGATTAACTATGGCTACACCTTC	CASKAGGRINYGYTF
TRBV2	.	TRBD2	TRBJ2-1	TGTGCCAGCAGTGCCCTAGCGGGACCCTTGAATGAGCAGTTCTTC	CASSALAGPLNEQFF
TRBV3-1/TRBV3-2	once	TRBD2	TRBJ2-7	TGTGCCAGCAGCCGTGGGACTAGCGGGAGCTACGAGCAGTACTTC	CASSRGTSGSYEQYF
TRBV30	.	.	TRBJ2-5	TGTGCCTGGAAGGGGGGGCGCGAGGAGACCCAGTACTTC	CAWKGGREETQYF
TRBV19	.	TRBD1	TRBJ2-7	TGTGCCAGTACCGGGACAGGGGGCGGTGAGCAGTACTTC	CASTGTGGGEQYF
TRBV5-6	.	TRBD1	TRBJ2-3	TGTGCCAGCAGCTTGTCGGGACAGGGGTTTTCAGATACGCAGTATTTT	CASSLSGQGFSDTQYF
TRBV29-1	.	.	TRBJ2-3	TGCAGCGTTACGCAAACCCCCCCGGGATTAGATACGCAGTATTTT	CSVTQTPPGLDTQYF
TRBV28	few	.	TRBJ2-5	TGTGCCAGCAGTTCGCATCCAGGGTCGGAGACCCAGTACTTC	CASSSHPGSETQYF
TRBV7-9	.	.	TRBJ2-3	TGTGCCAGCAGCTTAGGACTTATTAGCACAGATACGCAGTATTTT	CASSLGLISTDTQYF
TRBV28	.	.	TRBJ1-2	TGTGCCAGCAGCTTTTTGGTCAGGGGTGTAGGCTACACCTTC	CASSFLVRGVGYTF
TRBV9	.	TRBD2	TRBJ2-3	TGTGCCAGCAGCTTTAGCGGGAGTCGAGGAGATACGCAGTATTTT	CASSFSGSRGDTQYF
TRBV5-1	.	TRBD1	TRBJ1-1	TGCGCCAGCACCCCATCCGGGACAGGGAACACTGAAGCTTTCTTT	CASTPSGTGNTEAFF
TRBV19	.	.	TRBJ1-5	TGTGCCAGTACTACAGCCCTTCAGCCCCAGCATTTT	CASTTALQPQHF
TRBV5-4	.	TRBD2	TRBJ2-5	TGTGCCAGCAGCTTGGGGAGCGGGGGCTCCTTAGAGACCCAGTACTTC	CASSLGSGGSLETQYF
TRBV9	.	.	TRBJ2-2	TGTGCCAGCAGCGTAGGCGGAACCGGGGAGCTGTTTTTT	CASSVGGTGELFF
TRBV19	.	.	TRBJ2-5	TGTGCCAGTAGTTCCCCAGAAGGGGCACGGGAGACCCAGTACTTC	CASSSPEGARETQYF
TRBV7-7	.	TRBD2	TRBJ2-1	TGTGCCAGCAGCTCCAGGGAGGGACCCCACAATGAGCAGTTCTTC	CASSSREGPHNEQFF
TRBV19	.	.	TRBJ2-3	TGTGCCAGTGGGGCCAGCACAGATACGCAGTATTTT	CASGASTDTQYF
TRBV27	.	.	TRBJ2-7	TGTGCCAGCAGTTCGCGGGGCCCCCCACGCCACGAGCAGTACTTC	CASSSRGPPRHEQYF
TRBV12-5	.	.	TRBJ2-5	TGTGCTAGTGCCCTGGGGGACAGGGGACTAGCAGGAGAGACCCAGTACTTC	CASALGDRGLAGETQYF
TRBV11-3	.	TRBD1	TRBJ1-2	TGTGCCAGCAGCTACCTTAACAGGGGGCCGGGGGATGGCTACACCTTC	CASSYLNRGPGDGYTF
TRBV14	.	TRBD1	TRBJ2-7	TGTGCCAGCAGCCAAGAGACCGGGACAGGGGGCTACGAGCAGTACTTC	CASSQETGTGGYEQYF
TRBV19	.	.	TRBJ1-6	TGTGCCAGTAGTATCGGTGAGCCAGGAAATTCACCCCTCCACTTT	CASSIGEPGNSPLHF
TRBV5-1	.	TRBD2	TRBJ2-1	TGCGCCAGCAGCCCCGGGACTACCTACAATGAGCAGTTCTTC	CASSPGTTYNEQFF
TRBV5-1	.	TRBD2	TRBJ2-2	TGCGCCAGCAGCTTGGCCCTAGCGGGAGGTGGCACCGGGGAGCTGTTTTTT	CASSLALAGGGTGELFF
TRBV4-2	once	TRBD1	TRBJ1-2	TGTGCCAGCAGCCAACCTCCGGGACAGGGAATATATGGCTACACCTTC	CASSQPPGQGIYGYTF
TRBV7-2	.	.	TRBJ2-3	TGTGCCAGCAGCCGCCTTGAATCGCGGAGCACAGATACGCAGTATTTT	CASSRLESRSTDTQYF
TRBV14	.	TRBD1	TRBJ1-2	TGTGCCAGCAGCCAGTTCCGGGACAGGTTTCCAATGGGCTATGGCTACACCTTC	CASSQFRDRFPMGYGYTF
TRBV28	.	TRBD2	TRBJ2-2	TGTGCCAGCCAAGGTGCATTTAGCGGGAGTGGCGGGGAGCTGTTTTTT	CASQGAFSGSGGELFF
TRBV4-2	.	TRBD1	TRBJ2-2	TGTGCCAGCAGCACCCGGACAGGGGTAGACACCGGGGAGCTGTTTTTT	CASSTRTGVDTGELFF
TRBV5-1	once	TRBD1	TRBJ2-1	TGCGCCAGCAGCTGGTTTCAGCCAGACAGGGCCTCCTACAATGAGCAGTTCTTC	CASSWFQPDRASYNEQFF
TRBV7-3	.	.	TRBJ2-7	TGTGCCAGCAGCTTAAGTAGCGGTATCTTCTACGAGCAGTACTTC	CASSLSSGIFYEQYF
TRBV12-3/TRBV12-4	.	.	TRBJ2-1	TGTGCCAGCAGTTTTGGACCGGGGGTTGAGCAGTTCTTC	CASSFGPGVEQFF
TRBV27	.	.	TRBJ1-2	TGTGCCAGCAGTTCCGTTGCTGTGGGCGACTATGGCTACACCTTC	CASSSVAVGDYGYTF
TRBV14	.	.	TRBJ1-4	TGTGCCAGCAGCCTCCGTGTCGCAACTAATGAAAAACTGTTTTTT	CASSLRVATNEKLFF